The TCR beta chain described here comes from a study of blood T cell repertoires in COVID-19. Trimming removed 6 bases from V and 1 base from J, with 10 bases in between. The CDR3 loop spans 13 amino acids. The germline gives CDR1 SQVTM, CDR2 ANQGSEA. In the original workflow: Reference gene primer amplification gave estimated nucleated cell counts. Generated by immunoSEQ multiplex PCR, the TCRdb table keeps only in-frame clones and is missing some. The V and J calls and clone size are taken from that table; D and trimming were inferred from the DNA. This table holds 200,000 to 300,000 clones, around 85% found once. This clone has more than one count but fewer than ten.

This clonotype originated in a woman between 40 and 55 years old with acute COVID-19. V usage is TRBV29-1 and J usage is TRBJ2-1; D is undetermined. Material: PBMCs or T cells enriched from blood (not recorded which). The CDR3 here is CSVADSSYNEQFF. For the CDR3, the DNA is TGCAGCGTAGCCGACTCATCCTACAATGAGCAGTTCTTC.